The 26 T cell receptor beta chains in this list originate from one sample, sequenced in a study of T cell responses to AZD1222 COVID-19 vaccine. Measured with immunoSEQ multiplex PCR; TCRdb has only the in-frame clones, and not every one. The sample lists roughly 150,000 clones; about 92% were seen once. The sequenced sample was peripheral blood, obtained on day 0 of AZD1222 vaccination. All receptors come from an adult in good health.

CDR3 region: CASSEKYAGAYSNQPQHF. The CDR3, as DNA: TGCGCCAGCAGTGAGAAGTATGCCGGGGCCTATAGCAATCAGCCCCAGCATTTT. The rearrangement joins TRBV10-1 to TRBJ1-5, with D tentatively TRBD1 (5 bases). From germline, CDR1 is WNHNN and CDR2 SYGVQD (reference sequence). The V gene lost 2 bases and the J gene lost 0 bases, with 17 bases spanning the gap. The CDR3 length is 18 residues.

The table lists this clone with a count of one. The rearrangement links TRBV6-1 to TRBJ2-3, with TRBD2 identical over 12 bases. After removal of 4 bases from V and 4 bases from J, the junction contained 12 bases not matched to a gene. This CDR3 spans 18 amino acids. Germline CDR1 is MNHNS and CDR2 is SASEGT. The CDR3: CASSGPSGGAGGADTQYF. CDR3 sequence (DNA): TGTGCCAGCAGTGGTCCTAGCGGGGGGGCCGGAGGAGCAGATACGCAGTATTTT.

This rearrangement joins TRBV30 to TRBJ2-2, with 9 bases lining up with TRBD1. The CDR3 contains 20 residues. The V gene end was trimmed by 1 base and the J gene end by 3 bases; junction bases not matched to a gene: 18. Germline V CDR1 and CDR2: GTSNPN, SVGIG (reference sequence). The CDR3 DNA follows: TGTGCCTGGAGTGGAATAAGGGACAGGGAGATTTTGATGTACACCGGGGAGCTGTTTTTT. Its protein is CAWSGIRDREILMYTGELFF.

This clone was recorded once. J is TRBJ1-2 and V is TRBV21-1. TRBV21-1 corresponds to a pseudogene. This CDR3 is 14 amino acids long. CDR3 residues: CASSKGESGYGYTF. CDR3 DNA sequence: TGTGCCAGCAGCAAAGGGGAGTCGGGCTATGGCTACACCTTC.

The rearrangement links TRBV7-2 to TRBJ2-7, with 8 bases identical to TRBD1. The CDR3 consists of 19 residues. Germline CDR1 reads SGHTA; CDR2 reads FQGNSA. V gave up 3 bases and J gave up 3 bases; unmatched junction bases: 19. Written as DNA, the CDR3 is TGTGCCAGCAGCTTTGGAACGGTTTTTGGTACAGGGGGACACTACGAGCAGTACTTC. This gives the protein CASSFGTVFGTGGHYEQYF.

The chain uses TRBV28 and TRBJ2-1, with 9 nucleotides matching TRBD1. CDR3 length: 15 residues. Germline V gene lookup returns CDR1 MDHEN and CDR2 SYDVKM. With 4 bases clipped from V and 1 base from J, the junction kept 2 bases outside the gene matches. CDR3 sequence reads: CASSYRGPSYNEQFF. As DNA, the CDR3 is TGTGCCAGCAGTTACAGGGGGCCTTCCTACAATGAGCAGTTCTTC.

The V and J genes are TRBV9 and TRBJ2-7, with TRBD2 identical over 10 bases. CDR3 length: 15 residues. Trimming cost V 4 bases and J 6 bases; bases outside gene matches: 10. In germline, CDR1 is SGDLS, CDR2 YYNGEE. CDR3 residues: CASSPQASGGGEQYF. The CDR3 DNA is TGTGCCAGCAGCCCCCAGGCCAGCGGGGGGGGCGAGCAGTACTTC.

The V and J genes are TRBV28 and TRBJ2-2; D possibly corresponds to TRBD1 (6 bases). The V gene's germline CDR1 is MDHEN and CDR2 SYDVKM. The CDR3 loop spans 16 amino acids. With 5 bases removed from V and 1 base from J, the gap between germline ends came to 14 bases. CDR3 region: CASSPDSTGNTGELFF. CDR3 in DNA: TGTGCCAGCAGTCCAGACTCGACAGGGAACACCGGGGAGCTGTTTTTT.

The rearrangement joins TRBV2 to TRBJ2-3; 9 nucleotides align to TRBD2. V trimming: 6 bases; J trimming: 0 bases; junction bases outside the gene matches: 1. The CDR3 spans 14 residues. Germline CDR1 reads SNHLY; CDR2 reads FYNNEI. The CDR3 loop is CASRRGGSTDTQYF. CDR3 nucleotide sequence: TGTGCCAGCAGGCGGGGGGGGAGCACAGATACGCAGTATTTT.

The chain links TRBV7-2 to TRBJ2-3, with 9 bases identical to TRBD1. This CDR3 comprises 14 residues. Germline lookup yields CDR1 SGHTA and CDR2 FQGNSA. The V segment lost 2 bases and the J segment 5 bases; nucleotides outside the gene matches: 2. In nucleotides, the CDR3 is TGTGCCAGCAGCTTAAACAGGGGGCGAGATACGCAGTATTTT. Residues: CASSLNRGRDTQYF.

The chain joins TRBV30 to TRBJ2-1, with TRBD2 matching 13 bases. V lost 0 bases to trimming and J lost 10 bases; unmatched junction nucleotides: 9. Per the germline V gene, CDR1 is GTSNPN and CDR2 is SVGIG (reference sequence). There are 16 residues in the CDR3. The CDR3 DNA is TGTGCCTGGAGTGTACTAACTAGCGGGGGGGCCGGGGAGCAGTTCTTC. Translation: CAWSVLTSGGAGEQFF.

This CDR3 reads CASIGVTASNYGYTF. Written as DNA, the CDR3 is TGTGCCAGCATTGGGGTGACAGCTTCTAACTATGGCTACACCTTC. This sequence joins TRBV6-5 and TRBJ1-2; possibly TRBD1 for D (5 bases). Germline lookup yields CDR1 MNHEY and CDR2 SVGAGI. CDR3 size: 15 residues. V shed 7 bases and J shed 0 bases, with 15 bases lying between them.

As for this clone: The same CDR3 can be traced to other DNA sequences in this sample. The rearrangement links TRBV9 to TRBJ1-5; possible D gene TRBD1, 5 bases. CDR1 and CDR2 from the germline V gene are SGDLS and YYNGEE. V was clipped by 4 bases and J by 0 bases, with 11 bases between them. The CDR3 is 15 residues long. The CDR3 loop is CASSPTEHSNQPQHF. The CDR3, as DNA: TGTGCCAGCAGCCCGACAGAGCATAGCAATCAGCCCCAGCATTTT.

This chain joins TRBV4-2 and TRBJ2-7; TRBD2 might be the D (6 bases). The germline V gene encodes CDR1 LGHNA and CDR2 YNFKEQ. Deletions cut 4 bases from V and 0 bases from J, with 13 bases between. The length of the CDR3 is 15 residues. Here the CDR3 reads CASSRGRGSSYEQYF. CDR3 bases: TGTGCCAGCAGCCGGGGTCGGGGGAGCTCCTACGAGCAGTACTTC.

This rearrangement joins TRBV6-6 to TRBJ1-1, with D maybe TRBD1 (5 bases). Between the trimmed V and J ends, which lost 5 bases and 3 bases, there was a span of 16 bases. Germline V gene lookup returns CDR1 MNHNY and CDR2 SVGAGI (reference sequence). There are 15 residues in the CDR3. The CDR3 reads CASSPSAGTYTEAFF. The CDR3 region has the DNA TGTGCCAGCAGTCCGTCCGCCGGGACCTACACTGAAGCTTTCTTT.

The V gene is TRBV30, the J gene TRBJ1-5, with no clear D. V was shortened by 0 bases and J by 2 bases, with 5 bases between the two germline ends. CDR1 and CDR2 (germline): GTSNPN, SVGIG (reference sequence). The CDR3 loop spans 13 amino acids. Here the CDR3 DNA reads TGTGCCTGGAGTGTGATGGGCAATCAGCCCCAGCATTTT. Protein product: CAWSVMGNQPQHF. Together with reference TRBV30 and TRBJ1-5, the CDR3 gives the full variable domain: SQTIHQWPATLVQPVGSPLSLECTVEGTSNPNLYWYRQAAGRGLQLLFYSVGIGQISSEVPQNLSASRPQDRQFILSSKKLLLSDSGFYLCAWSVMGNQPQHFGDGTRLSIL.

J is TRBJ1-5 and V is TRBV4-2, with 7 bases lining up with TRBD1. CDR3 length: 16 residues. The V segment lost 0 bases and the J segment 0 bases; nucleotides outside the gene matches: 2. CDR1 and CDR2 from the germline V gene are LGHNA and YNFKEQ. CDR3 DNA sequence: TGTGCCAGCAGCCAAGATCGACAGGGTAGCAATCAGCCCCAGCATTTT. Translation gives CASSQDRQGSNQPQHF.

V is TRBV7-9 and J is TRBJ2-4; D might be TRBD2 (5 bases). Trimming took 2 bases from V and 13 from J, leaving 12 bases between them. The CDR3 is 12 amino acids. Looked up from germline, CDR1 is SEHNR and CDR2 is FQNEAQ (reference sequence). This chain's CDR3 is CASSLKPGYQYF. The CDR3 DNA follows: TGTGCCAGCAGCTTAAAGCCGGGGTACCAGTACTTC.

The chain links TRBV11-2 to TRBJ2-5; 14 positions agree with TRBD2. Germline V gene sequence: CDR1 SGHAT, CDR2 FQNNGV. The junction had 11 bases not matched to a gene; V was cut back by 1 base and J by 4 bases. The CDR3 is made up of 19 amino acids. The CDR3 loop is CASSLVRLAGGPGAETQYF. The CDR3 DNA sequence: TGTGCCAGCAGCTTAGTGCGACTAGCGGGGGGGCCAGGCGCAGAGACCCAGTACTTC. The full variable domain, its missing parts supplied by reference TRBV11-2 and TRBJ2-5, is EAGVAQSPRYKIIEKRQSVAFWCNPISGHATLYWYQQILGQGPKLLIQFQNNGVVDDSQLPKDRFSAERLKGVDSTLKIQPAKLEDSAVYLCASSLVRLAGGPGAETQYFGPGTRLLVL.

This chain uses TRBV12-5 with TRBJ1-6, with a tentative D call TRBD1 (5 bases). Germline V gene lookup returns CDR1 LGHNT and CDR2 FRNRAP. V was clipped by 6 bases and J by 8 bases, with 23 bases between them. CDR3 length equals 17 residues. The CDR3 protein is CASGFTMRRDGDSPLHF. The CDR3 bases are TGTGCTAGTGGATTCACGATGCGGCGGGACGGGGATTCACCCCTCCACTTT.

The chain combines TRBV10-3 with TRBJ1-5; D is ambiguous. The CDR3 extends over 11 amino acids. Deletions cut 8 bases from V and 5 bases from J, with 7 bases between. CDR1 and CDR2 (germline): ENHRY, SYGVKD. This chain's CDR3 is CAIQVHQPQHF. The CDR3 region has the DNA TGTGCCATCCAAGTCCATCAGCCCCAGCATTTT.

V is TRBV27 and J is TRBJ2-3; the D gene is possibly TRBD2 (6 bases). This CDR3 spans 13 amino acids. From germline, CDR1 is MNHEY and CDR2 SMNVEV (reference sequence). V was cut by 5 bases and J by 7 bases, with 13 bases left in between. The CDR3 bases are TGTGCCAGCAGTCCCAGCCGCGGGAATACGCAGTATTTT. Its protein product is CASSPSRGNTQYF.

CDR3 region: CSVVGQGNTEAFF. CDR3 coding DNA: TGCAGCGTTGTAGGTCAGGGAAACACTGAAGCTTTCTTT. The rearrangement joins TRBV29-1 to TRBJ1-1; TRBD1 is a possible D gene (5 bases). This CDR3 contains 13 residues. CDR1 and CDR2 (germline): SQVTM, ANQGSEA. V dropped 4 bases and J dropped 2 bases, with 11 bases sitting between them.

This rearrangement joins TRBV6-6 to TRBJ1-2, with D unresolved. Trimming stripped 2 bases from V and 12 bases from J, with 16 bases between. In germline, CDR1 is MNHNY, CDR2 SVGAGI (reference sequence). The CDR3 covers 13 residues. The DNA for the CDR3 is TGTGCCAGCAGTTACCGGCGGGGAGCGATCGACACCTTC. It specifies CASSYRRGAIDTF.

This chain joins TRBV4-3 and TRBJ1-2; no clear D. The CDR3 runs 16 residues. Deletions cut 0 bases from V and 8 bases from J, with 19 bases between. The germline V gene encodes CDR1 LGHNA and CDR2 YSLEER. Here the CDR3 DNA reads TGCGCCAGCAGCCAAGATCGTGGGAGAGCAGTGAAGGGCTACACCTTC. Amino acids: CASSQDRGRAVKGYTF.

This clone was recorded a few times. CDR3 bases: TGTGCCTGGAGCGGGGCGCTAGGGGCACCCTACAATGAGCAGTTCTTC. It is translated as CAWSGALGAPYNEQFF. The rearrangement uses TRBV30 and TRBJ2-1, with D possibly being TRBD1 or TRBD2 (5 bases each). Germline CDR1 GTSNPN, CDR2 SVGIG (reference sequence). Trimming pared 3 bases from V and 2 bases from J, leaving 17 bases between. The CDR3 spans 16 residues. The full variable domain, in which reference TRBV30 and TRBJ2-1 provide the parts outside the CDR3, is SQTIHQWPATLVQPVGSPLSLECTVEGTSNPNLYWYRQAAGRGLQLLFYSVGIGQISSEVPQNLSASRPQDRQFILSSKKLLLSDSGFYLCAWSGALGAPYNEQFFGPGTRLTVL.